These 9 T cell receptor beta chains were sequenced from one sample in a study of T cell responses to AZD1222 COVID-19 vaccine (dated by TCRdb to the early 2020s). The time point label, read with the paper, signifies: baseline before first vaccination. The library was obtained by the immunoSEQ multiplex PCR assay. Entries here come from immuneACCESS through TCRdb and include only in-frame sequences with V and J called. Some clones fail to appear in such tables; in the studies checked, an unresolved V gene covers under half of the shortfall, and the cause of the remainder is unknown. This sample lists about 120,000 clones; around nine tenths were detected once. The biggest ten clones account for approximately 12% of the sample. The material sequenced was peripheral blood, taken on day 0 of AZD1222 vaccination. These receptors all come from an adult in good health.

The V call is TRBV2, the J call TRBJ2-5; 8 bases map to TRBD2. The CDR3 contains 15 residues. CDR1 is SNHLY, CDR2 FYNNEI, per germline. V lost 7 bases to trimming and J lost 5 bases; unmatched junction nucleotides: 12. Here the CDR3 reads CASKPLAADGETQYF. The CDR3 DNA is TGTGCCAGCAAGCCACTAGCGGCGGATGGGGAGACCCAGTACTTC.

This chain uses TRBV19 with TRBJ2-5; 14 bases line up with TRBD2. This CDR3 comprises 20 residues. After removal of 2 bases from V and 4 bases from J, the junction contained 15 bases not matched to a gene. Germline CDR1 reads LNHDA; CDR2 reads SQIVND (reference sequence). For the CDR3, the DNA is TGTGCCAGTAGTATAAGGGGAGCAGGGACTAGCGGGAGCCTGGGAGAGACCCAGTACTTC. Translating it yields CASSIRGAGTSGSLGETQYF.

The CDR3 reads CASSQEWGLNTGELFF. In nucleotides, the CDR3 is TGCGCCAGCAGCCAAGAATGGGGACTAAACACCGGGGAGCTGTTTTTT. This chain links TRBV4-3 with TRBJ2-2; 7 bases align to TRBD2. V was clipped by 0 bases and J by 2 bases; unmatched bases: 3. This CDR3 comprises 16 residues. CDR1 and CDR2 (germline): LGHNA, YSLEER.

The chain employs TRBV2 and TRBJ2-3; 8 nucleotides line up with TRBD1. Germline V lookup: CDR1 SNHLY, CDR2 FYNNEI. The junction had 13 bases not matched to a gene; V was cut back by 7 bases and J by 10 bases. This CDR3 comprises 14 residues. The CDR3 sequence is CASTDRGSPLAQYF. The CDR3 nucleotides read TGTGCCAGCACCGACAGGGGCTCCCCCCTAGCGCAGTATTTT. The complete variable domain, with remaining parts taken from reference TRBV2 and TRBJ2-3, reads EPEVTQTPSHQVTQMGQEVILRCVPISNHLYFYWYRQILGQKVEFLVSFYNNEISEKSEIFDDQFSVERPDGSNFTLKIRSTKLEDSAMYFCASTDRGSPLAQYFGPGTRLTVL.

DNA for the CDR3: TGTGCCAGCAGTGGGGGGCAGGGGGCCGTCAATGAGCAGTTCTTC. As protein: CASSGGQGAVNEQFF. This sequence joins TRBV6-4 and TRBJ2-1, with 8 bases identical to TRBD1. The CDR3 runs to 15 residues. Germline CDR1 and CDR2: MRHNA and SNTAGT. The V gene end was trimmed by 4 bases and the J gene end by 6 bases; junction bases not matched to a gene: 8.

This clone was observed a few times. The chain employs TRBV28 and TRBJ1-1; tentative D call: TRBD1 (5 bases). Germline V CDR1 and CDR2: MDHEN, SYDVKM. The CDR3 consists of 12 residues. V lost 9 bases, J lost 1 base, and 9 bases lay in between. The CDR3: CASNRKNTEAFF. The CDR3 nucleotides are TGTGCCAGTAACAGGAAGAACACTGAAGCTTTCTTT.

The V gene is TRBV5-1, the J gene TRBJ1-1; the D is unclear. V was shortened by 5 bases and J by 0 bases, with 8 bases between the two germline ends. CDR3 size: 13 residues. CDR1 SGHRS and CDR2 YFSETQ come from the germline V gene. CDR3 bases: TGCGCCAGCAGGATCCAGATGAACACTGAAGCTTTCTTT. Amino acids: CASRIQMNTEAFF.

The J gene is TRBJ2-5, the V gene TRBV29-1, with D possibly TRBD1 on 6 matching bases. CDR3 length: 12 amino acids. The V gene lost 8 bases and the J gene lost 5 bases, with 15 bases spanning the gap. CDR1 SQVTM and CDR2 ANQGSEA come from the germline V gene. CDR3 DNA sequence: TGCAGCACCGAGGGGGTAGGGGAGACCCAGTACTTC. Translation gives CSTEGVGETQYF. The full variable domain, its missing parts supplied by reference TRBV29-1 and TRBJ2-5, is SAVISQKPSRDICQRGTSLTIQCQVDSQVTMMFWYRQQPGQSLTLIATANQGSEATYESGFVIDKFPISRPNLTFSTLTVSNMSPEDSSIYLCSTEGVGETQYFGPGTRLLVL.

Worth noting for this clone: An end of the junction does not agree with germline; a read error may underlie this. The chain carries TRBV4-3 and TRBJ2-1, with 15 bases aligning to TRBD2. In germline, CDR1 is LGHNA, CDR2 YSLEER. This CDR3 is 14 amino acids long. The CDR3 nucleotides are TGCGCCAGCAGCCAGTCGGGACTAGCGGGAGGTGCGCTCTTC. Protein sequence: CASSQSGLAGGALF.